Listed below are T cell receptor beta chains from one sample, sequenced in a study of blood T cell repertoires in COVID-19. TCRdb keeps only in-frame clones here, not all; method: immunoSEQ multiplex PCR. The repertoire includes tens of thousands of clones, around four fifths of them detected once, and 5.3% sits in the top ten. Sequencing was carried out using peripheral blood. The receptors were sampled from a man aged 65-85 years with acute or convalescent COVID-19. Both conserved end residues are part of each CDR3. D genes are given only for firm matches. Some rows have no size entry. The others give once, few or many, or a class for an expanded clone.

TRBJ2-7,TRBD1,TRBV27,-,TGTGCCAGCAGTTTACAGGGACAGGGGAGAGGCTACGAGCAGTACTTC,CASSLQGQGRGYEQYF
TRBJ1-1,-,TRBV9,-,TGTGCCAGCAGCGTAGGGGGGGACTTGAACACTGAAGCTTTCTTT,CASSVGGDLNTEAFF
TRBJ1-5,-,TRBV5-1,once,TGCGCCAGCAGCTTGGTGCCAGGTTCCAATCAGCCCCAGCATTTT,CASSLVPGSNQPQHF
TRBJ2-1,-,TRBV29-1,-,TGCAGCGTTGTCGGAGCGAGGTACAATAATGAGCAGTTCTTC,CSVVGARYNNEQFF
TRBJ1-2,-,TRBV15,-,TGTGCCACCAGCGGTCAAGGGGGTAACTATGGCTACACCTTC,CATSGQGGNYGYTF
TRBJ2-1,TRBD2,TRBV5-1,-,TGCGCCAGCAGCTCACGCAGGGGGTTCGGGACTAGCGGAGGGGATGAGCAGTTCTTC,CASSSRRGFGTSGGDEQFF
TRBJ1-2,-,TRBV2,-,TGTGCCAGCAGTAGGACAACATGGTATGGCTACACCTTC,CASSRTTWYGYTF
TRBJ1-4,-,TRBV4-1,-,TGCGCCAGCAGCCAAGAACTGCGGCTTGCAACTAATGAAAAACTGTTTTTT,CASSQELRLATNEKLFF
TRBJ2-1,-,TRBV3-1/TRBV3-2,-,TGTGCCAGCAGCCTTTATGGAGCGGAGGGGGGGATTGAGCAGTTCTTC,CASSLYGAEGGIEQFF
TRBJ2-1,TRBD1,TRBV9,-,TGTGCCAGCAGATTCGACAGGGACAATGAGCAGTTCTTC,CASRFDRDNEQFF
TRBJ1-3,TRBD1,TRBV5-1,-,TGCGCCAGCAGCCCTGGGACAGGGAGGAACACCATATATTTT,CASSPGTGRNTIYF
TRBJ2-1,-,TRBV5-5,-,TGTGCCAGCAAGGGGGGAGCGGGGCTGCTCAACAATGAGCAGTTCTTC,CASKGGAGLLNNEQFF
TRBJ1-2,-,TRBV11-2,-,TGTGCCAGCAGCTTAAGGGGGAACTATGGCTACACCTTC,CASSLRGNYGYTF
TRBJ1-2,-,TRBV27,-,TGTGCCAGCAGTTTTTCGGCCGGCGGGGGTAACTATGGCTACACCTTC,CASSFSAGGGNYGYTF
TRBJ1-5,TRBD1,TRBV6-2/TRBV6-3,-,TGTGCCAGCAGTAAAGGGACAGGGGGCTATCAGCCCCAGCATTTT,CASSKGTGGYQPQHF
TRBJ2-4,TRBD1,TRBV4-1,-,TGCGCCAGCAGCCAACGGGACAGCCTTGACATTCAGTACTTC,CASSQRDSLDIQYF
TRBJ2-5,TRBD1,TRBV5-1,-,TGCGCCAGCAGCTTGGGCGGGACAGGCGTCCAAGAGACCCAGTACTTC,CASSLGGTGVQETQYF
TRBJ2-7,TRBD1,TRBV6-5,-,TGTGCCAGCAGAAGTCCGGGACAGACGACCTACGAGCAGTACTTC,CASRSPGQTTYEQYF
TRBJ2-5,TRBD2,TRBV6-4,once,TGTGCCAGCAGTGGACTAGCGGCACAAGAGACCCAGTACTTC,CASSGLAAQETQYF
TRBJ2-3,TRBD1,TRBV5-1,few,TGCGCCACAGGACGGGACAGCCTCACAGATACGCAGTATTTT,CATGRDSLTDTQYF
TRBJ2-3,-,TRBV5-1,once,TGCGCCAGCAGCCCCTCCTTGGCCACAGATACGCAGTATTTT,CASSPSLATDTQYF